The 7 T cell receptor beta chains below were found in one sample sequenced in a study of blood T cell repertoires in COVID-19. Generated by immunoSEQ multiplex PCR, the TCRdb table keeps only in-frame clones and is missing some. The sample has some 510,000 clones, approximately 90% seen once. The sample taken for sequencing was PBMCs or T cells enriched from blood (not recorded which). The receptors come from a woman in her thirties or forties who had recovered from COVID-19.

The chain links TRBV15 to TRBJ2-1, with D possibly being TRBD2 (5 bases). CDR1 and CDR2 (germline): LNHNV, YYDKDF (reference sequence). This CDR3 contains 15 residues. Trimming stripped 0 bases from V and 9 bases from J, with 15 bases between. CDR3 DNA: TGTGCCACCAGCAGAGATGTGACTATCTTCGGTGAGCAGTTCTTC. Protein product: CATSRDVTIFGEQFF.

This chain uses TRBV10-1 with TRBJ2-5; D is unresolved. CDR1 is WNHNN and CDR2 is SYGVQD in the germline V gene (reference sequence). Deletions cut 0 bases from V and 7 bases from J, with 12 bases between. The CDR3 contains 14 residues. This CDR3 reads CASSESGNPGTQYF. In nucleotides, the CDR3 is TGCGCCAGCAGTGAGTCAGGCAACCCGGGGACCCAGTACTTC.

J is TRBJ2-5 and V is TRBV9; 10 bases fit TRBD1. The CDR3 covers 15 residues. V shed 7 bases and J 4 bases; nucleotides not matched to a gene: 10. Per germline, CDR1 SGDLS and CDR2 YYNGEE. The CDR3 is CASGDRGRLGETQYF. The CDR3 DNA reads TGTGCCAGCGGCGACAGGGGGCGTCTAGGAGAGACCCAGTACTTC. Based on the CDR3 plus reference TRBV9 and TRBJ2-5, the full variable domain is DSGVTQTPKHLITATGQRVTLRCSPRSGDLSVYWYQQSLDQGLQFLIQYYNGEERAKGNILERFSAQQFPDLHSELNLSSLELGDSALYFCASGDRGRLGETQYFGPGTRLLVL.

V is TRBV20-1 and J is TRBJ2-7; D gene uncertain. Germline-derived CDR1 and CDR2 are DFQATT and SNEGSKA (reference sequence). CDR3 length: 11 amino acids. CDR3 residues: CSARHSYEQYF. The CDR3 nucleotides are TGCAGCGCCCGACACTCCTACGAGCAGTACTTC.

The CDR3 loop reads CASSLGDRDQETQYF. DNA for the CDR3: TGTGCCAGCAGCTTAGGGGACAGGGATCAAGAGACCCAGTACTTC. The gene calls are TRBV11-2 and TRBJ2-5, with TRBD1 matching 9 bases. The V segment lost 1 base and the J segment 2 bases; nucleotides outside the gene matches: 2. In germline, CDR1 is SGHAT, CDR2 FQNNGV. CDR3 length: 15 amino acids.

The chain carries TRBV28 and TRBJ2-4; 8 nucleotides align to TRBD1. Germline trimming cut 5 bases from V and 2 bases from J; bases unmatched to any gene: 11. The CDR3 spans 17 residues. The germline V gene has CDR1 MDHEN and CDR2 SYDVKM. The CDR3: CASSPARQGRPKNIQYF. DNA of the CDR3: TGTGCCAGCAGTCCAGCAAGACAGGGGCGGCCCAAAAACATTCAGTACTTC.

This clone has just one count. The rearrangement links TRBV5-1 to TRBJ1-2, with 7 bases aligning to TRBD1. J was trimmed by 3 bases and V by 3 bases; bases with no gene match: 5. The CDR3 extends over 14 amino acids. CDR1 and CDR2 (germline): SGHRS, YFSETQ. CDR3 sequence: CASSSIQGHYGYTF. DNA for the CDR3: TGCGCCAGCAGCTCGATACAGGGGCACTATGGCTACACCTTC.